Below, 3 T cell receptor beta chains from the same sample are listed, as sequenced in a study of PD-1 blockade in classical Hodgkin lymphoma. No patient escaped relapse after autologous stem cell transplantation, and brentuximab vedotin exposure varied. The repertoire was sequenced with immunoSEQ multiplex PCR; TCRdb's copy has only in-frame clones and lacks some. The sample has some 100,000 clones; roughly 90% are singletons. Sample: peripheral blood mononuclear cells (PBMCs), taken at baseline. These receptors all come from a human donor with classical Hodgkin lymphoma.

This clone occurred once. The chain links TRBV6-5 to TRBJ1-1; D ambiguous. With 0 bases removed from V and 4 bases from J, the gap between germline ends came to 9 bases. Per the germline V gene, CDR1 is MNHEY and CDR2 is SVGAGI. This CDR3 is built from 14 residues. CDR3: CASSYSSPTTEAFF. CDR3 nucleotide sequence: TGTGCCAGCAGTTACTCGAGCCCTACCACTGAAGCTTTCTTT.

The J gene is TRBJ1-1, the V gene TRBV18, with D perhaps matching TRBD1 (5 bases). CDR1 and CDR2 from the germline V gene are KGHSH and LQKENI. The germline V and J ends were trimmed by 0 bases and 5 bases, with 13 bases remaining between them. This CDR3 is built from 15 residues. CDR3 DNA: TGTGCCAGCTCACCACCCGTTAAGGGGTTAACTGAAGCTTTCTTT. Its protein is CASSPPVKGLTEAFF.

The CDR3 DNA sequence: TGTGCCAGCAGTTACTCGACAGGGGGCGACCAATGGAACACCGGGGAGCTGTTTTTT. This codes for CASSYSTGGDQWNTGELFF. The chain has TRBV28 and TRBJ2-2, with 10 bases lining up with TRBD1. This CDR3 contains 19 residues. The V gene's germline CDR1 is MDHEN and CDR2 SYDVKM. Unmatched junction bases numbered 12, after V lost 4 bases and J lost 1 base.